One T cell receptor (beta chain) is described in this entry. The antigen remains unidentified. Mismatch with germline at one junction end may stem from a read error. Germline CDR1 is SGDLS and CDR2 is YYNGEE. The length of the CDR3 is 16 residues. Using its own MiXCR run on the 5' RACE reads, TCRdb lists one record per CDR3 protein. The table lists 50,000 to 65,000 distinct CDR3 sequences, approximately 7% of them singletons. The record originates from a study of CD8 T cells in ankylosing spondylitis. General study points: Seven to nine highly homologous variants formed a TCR beta motif that appeared characteristic of ankylosing spondylitis blood. Those disease-linked clones were CD8+; they were also relatively rare in peripheral blood. Certain motif variants had earlier appeared in reactive arthritis synovial fluid and blood.

The sequence was collected from a female donor with ankylosing spondylitis or in good health (not recorded which). The chain uses TRBV9 and TRBJ1-1; 7 nucleotides line up with TRBD1. Material: blood, either unsorted or a sorted T cell fraction (not recorded which). CDR3 coding DNA: TGTGTCAGCAGCGTCCTACTCACAGGGGTGAACACTGAAGCTTTCTTT. This encodes CVSSVLLTGVNTEAFF. The complete variable domain, with remaining parts taken from reference TRBV9 and TRBJ1-1, reads DSGVTQTPKHLITATGQRVTLRCSPRSGDLSVYWYQQSLDQGLQFLIQYYNGEERAKGNILERFSAQQFPDLHSELNLSSLELGDSALYFCVSSVLLTGVNTEAFFGQGTRLTVV.